The 11 T cell receptor beta chains in this list originate from one sample, sequenced in a study of blood T cell repertoires in COVID-19 (dated by TCRdb to about 2020). Library preparation used the immunoSEQ multiplex PCR assay. TCRdb retrieved this table from immuneACCESS and kept in-frame rearrangements only. Not all clones are present; in checked studies, unresolved V genes account for under half, and no reason is known for the remainder. In all, the sample holds fewer than 120,000 clones, and 60% to 80% of those were seen once. The leading ten clones occupy roughly 17% of the sample. The sequenced sample consisted of peripheral blood. The receptors here all came from a woman older than 75 with active or convalescent COVID-19.

V and J are TRBV5-1 and TRBJ2-5, with 7 bases aligning to TRBD2. The length of the CDR3 is 15 residues. V lost 4 bases to trimming and J lost 5 bases; unmatched junction nucleotides: 11. From germline, CDR1 is SGHRS and CDR2 YFSETQ. The CDR3 reads CASSPLAGDWETQYF. As DNA, the CDR3 is TGCGCCAGCAGCCCGCTGGCGGGAGATTGGGAGACCCAGTACTTC.

The CDR3 sequence is CSASGGRGRSNTEAFF. CDR3 DNA: TGCAGTGCTAGTGGTGGTCGGGGTAGGTCGAACACTGAAGCTTTCTTT. The gene calls are TRBV20-1 and TRBJ1-1; no clear D. This CDR3 spans 16 amino acids. CDR1 is DFQATT and CDR2 is SNEGSKA in the germline V gene (reference sequence). V was trimmed by 3 bases and J by 1 base, leaving 18 bases between them.

The chain links TRBV2 to TRBJ1-5; no reliable D call. Germline CDR1 is SNHLY and CDR2 is FYNNEI. V was trimmed by 8 bases and J by 9 bases, leaving 17 bases between them. This CDR3 spans 13 amino acids. Here the CDR3 reads CASVGGLKRPQHF. CDR3 nucleotides: TGTGCCAGCGTTGGAGGGCTCAAGCGGCCCCAGCATTTT. Combining the CDR3 with reference TRBV2 and TRBJ1-5 gives the whole variable domain EPEVTQTPSHQVTQMGQEVILRCVPISNHLYFYWYRQILGQKVEFLVSFYNNEISEKSEIFDDQFSVERPDGSNFTLKIRSTKLEDSAMYFCASVGGLKRPQHFGDGTRLSIL.

CDR3 region: CATSRDRTGVGETQYF. The CDR3, as DNA: TGTGCCACCAGCAGAGATAGGACAGGGGTGGGGGAGACCCAGTACTTC. This sequence joins TRBV15 and TRBJ2-5; 9 positions match TRBD1. J was trimmed by 5 bases and V by 0 bases; bases with no gene match: 7. The germline gives CDR1 LNHNV, CDR2 YYDKDF (reference sequence). The CDR3 contains 16 residues.

This clone was observed a few times. This chain uses TRBV2 with TRBJ2-5; 9 bases fit TRBD2. The V gene's germline CDR1 is SNHLY and CDR2 FYNNEI. This CDR3 is built from 15 residues. Unmatched junction bases numbered 2, after V lost 0 bases and J lost 3 bases. The CDR3 spells CASSEAPSGKETQYF. DNA for the CDR3: TGTGCCAGCAGTGAAGCCCCTAGCGGGAAAGAGACCCAGTACTTC.

The gene calls are TRBV5-1 and TRBJ2-7, with 15 nucleotides matching TRBD2. V was pared by 0 bases and J by 6 bases, with 10 bases of the junction left unmatched. CDR3 size: 18 residues. Per germline, CDR1 SGHRS and CDR2 YFSETQ. CDR3 region: CASSLGGLAGGAPGEQYF. The CDR3 bases are TGCGCCAGCAGCTTGGGCGGACTAGCGGGAGGGGCTCCGGGCGAGCAGTACTTC.

V is TRBV2 and J is TRBJ2-6; 8 positions match TRBD1. CDR3 length equals 17 residues. Germline CDR1 is SNHLY and CDR2 is FYNNEI. V trimming: 5 bases; J trimming: 4 bases; junction bases outside the gene matches: 10. For the CDR3, the DNA is TGTGCCAGCAGTACGACAGGGGTACTCGCCGGGGCCAACGTCCTGACTTTC. Its translation: CASSTTGVLAGANVLTF.

V is TRBV19 and J is TRBJ2-3, with D possibly being TRBD2 (6 bases). Germline lookup yields CDR1 LNHDA and CDR2 SQIVND (reference sequence). V lost 3 bases and J 4 bases, leaving 14 bases between the germline ends. The CDR3 runs 15 residues. The CDR3 loop reads CASSIAGSGSDTQYF. In DNA, the CDR3 is TGTGCCAGTAGTATCGCGGGGAGCGGATCAGATACGCAGTATTTT.

J is TRBJ2-7 and V is TRBV6-6; the match to TRBD1 covers 8 bases. CDR3 length equals 13 residues. V lost 5 bases and J lost 3; bases outside the gene matches: 3. CDR1 is MNHNY and CDR2 is SVGAGI in the germline V gene (reference sequence). The CDR3 loop reads CASSDRGGYEQYF. CDR3 bases: TGTGCCAGCAGTGACAGGGGTGGCTACGAGCAGTACTTC.

The J gene is TRBJ2-5, the V gene TRBV15, with 10 bases matching TRBD2. J gave up 0 bases and V 7 bases, and 5 bases lay outside the gene matches. The CDR3 length is 15 residues. The germline V gene encodes CDR1 LNHNV and CDR2 YYDKDF (reference sequence). For the CDR3, the DNA is TGTGCCACCACCCTAGCGGGAGTGTACCAAGAGACCCAGTACTTC. Protein: CATTLAGVYQETQYF.

The rearrangement uses TRBV28 and TRBJ1-6; no definite D call. This CDR3 spans 11 amino acids. The V end was cut by 6 bases, the J end by 7 bases, with 4 bases between. Germline CDR1 and CDR2: MDHEN and SYDVKM. The DNA of the CDR3 is TGTGCCAGCAGAAGCAATTCACCCCTCCACTTT. Amino acids: CASRSNSPLHF. The full variable domain, with the rest looked up from reference TRBV28 and TRBJ1-6, is DVKVTQSSRYLVKRTGEKVFLECVQDMDHENMFWYRQDPGLGLRLIYFSYDVKMKEKGDIPEGYSVSREKKERFSLILESASTNQTSMYLCASRSNSPLHFGNGTRLTVT.